One sample yielded the 11 T cell receptor beta chains listed below, sequenced in a study of blood T cell repertoires in COVID-19. Sequenced by immunoSEQ multiplex PCR; TCRdb stores in-frame clones only, minus some. The data hold about 350,000 clones, with 85% to 90% observed a single time. The source material was PBMCs or T cells enriched from blood (not recorded which). The receptors originated from a woman aged 25 to 39 who had been exposed to COVID-19.

The rearrangement links TRBV24-1 to TRBJ2-3, with a possible D match to TRBD1 (5 bases). The germline gives CDR1 KGHDR, CDR2 SFDVKD. The CDR3 sequence is 15 residues long. The V end lost 4 bases, the J end lost 8 bases, and 18 bases lay between the germline ends. As DNA, the CDR3 is TGTGCCACCAGTGACCCTCGAACCCCTCAGGGTACGCAGTATTTT. Amino acids: CATSDPRTPQGTQYF.

The rearrangement joins TRBV7-2 to TRBJ2-3; D is unresolved. Germline loops: CDR1 SGHTA, CDR2 FQGNSA. This CDR3 comprises 16 residues. V was clipped by 4 bases and J by 7 bases, with 21 bases between them. CDR3 in DNA: TGTGCCAGCAGCTCTCCACTTGAGGTCACACAAAATACGCAGTATTTT. This sequence encodes CASSSPLEVTQNTQYF.

The J gene is TRBJ1-2, the V gene TRBV4-1; D gene uncertain. This CDR3 is 15 amino acids long. The germline gives CDR1 MGHRA, CDR2 YSYEKL. Trimming shortened V by 4 bases and J by 0 bases, and 12 bases separated the two germline ends. The CDR3 nucleotides are TGCGCCAGCAGCCGTGACTTGATTACTAACTATGGCTACACCTTC. This codes for CASSRDLITNYGYTF.

The chain has TRBV7-2 and TRBJ2-7; 10 bases are a match to TRBD2. J was trimmed by 2 bases and V by 0 bases; bases with no gene match: 10. Germline V CDR1 and CDR2: SGHTA, FQGNSA. The CDR3 spans 18 residues. The CDR3 nucleotides are TGTGCCAGCAGCTTAGCGAAGGTAGCGGGAGGATATACCTACGAGCAGTACTTC. Protein product: CASSLAKVAGGYTYEQYF.

This chain joins TRBV6-2 or TRBV6-3 and TRBJ2-1; TRBD2 matches 8 bases. CDR1 is MNHEY and CDR2 is SVGEGT in the germline V gene. CDR3 length: 16 residues. V lost 0 bases to trimming and J lost 2 bases; unmatched junction nucleotides: 3. CDR3 residues: CASSYSGTRTYNEQFF. The CDR3, as DNA: TGTGCCAGCAGTTACTCCGGGACTAGAACCTACAATGAGCAGTTCTTC.

The chain employs TRBV29-1 and TRBJ2-2, with a weak D call TRBD1 (5 bases). CDR3 length: 13 residues. The V and J ends lost 4 bases and 1 base respectively, with 7 bases between them. Per the germline V gene, CDR1 is SQVTM and CDR2 is ANQGSEA. The CDR3 is CSVARVNTGELFF. CDR3 nucleotide sequence: TGCAGCGTTGCCAGGGTGAACACCGGGGAGCTGTTTTTT.

The chain couples TRBV27 to TRBJ1-1; D is perhaps TRBD1 (6 bases). Germline V gene lookup returns CDR1 MNHEY and CDR2 SMNVEV (reference sequence). The CDR3 spans 13 residues. V dropped 5 bases and J dropped 3 bases, with 10 bases sitting between them. The CDR3 here is CASSTQGHTEAFF. CDR3 sequence (DNA): TGTGCCAGCAGTACACAGGGACACACTGAAGCTTTCTTT.

V and J are TRBV5-1 and TRBJ2-3; 11 nucleotides line up with TRBD2. Germline V CDR1 and CDR2: SGHRS, YFSETQ. The CDR3 loop spans 17 amino acids. V lost 2 bases and J lost 2; bases outside the gene matches: 7. CDR3 loop: CASSLPLAGGVTDTQYF. Here the CDR3 DNA reads TGCGCCAGCAGCTTACCCCTAGCGGGGGGCGTCACAGATACGCAGTATTTT.

V is TRBV5-8 and J is TRBJ2-6; 9 positions agree with TRBD1. V trimming: 9 bases; J trimming: 0 bases; junction bases outside the gene matches: 7. This CDR3 is 16 amino acids long. Germline V gene data show CDR1 as SGHTS and CDR2 as YDEGEE. This CDR3 is CAIPRTGDSGANVLTF. CDR3 nucleotides: TGTGCCATCCCTAGGACAGGGGACTCTGGGGCCAACGTCCTGACTTTC.

The V gene is TRBV28, the J gene TRBJ1-2; TRBD1 is a possible D gene (5 bases). V lost 5 bases and J 6 bases, leaving 13 bases between the germline ends. The CDR3 spans 13 residues. CDR1 and CDR2 from the germline V gene are MDHEN and SYDVKM. Written as DNA, the CDR3 is TGTGCCAGCAGTCCCCAGGGCAGTCATGGCTACACCTTC. This sequence encodes CASSPQGSHGYTF.

The CDR3 loop reads CAPQRGDGTSGRSLTYEQYF. As DNA, the CDR3 is TGTGCACCCCAGCGGGGGGACGGGACTAGCGGGAGGTCGCTAACCTACGAGCAGTACTTC. The gene calls are TRBV12-2 and TRBJ2-7; whether TRBD2, the table's D call, matches the DNA was not checked. TRBV12-2 is described as a pseudogene. CDR3 length equals 20 residues.